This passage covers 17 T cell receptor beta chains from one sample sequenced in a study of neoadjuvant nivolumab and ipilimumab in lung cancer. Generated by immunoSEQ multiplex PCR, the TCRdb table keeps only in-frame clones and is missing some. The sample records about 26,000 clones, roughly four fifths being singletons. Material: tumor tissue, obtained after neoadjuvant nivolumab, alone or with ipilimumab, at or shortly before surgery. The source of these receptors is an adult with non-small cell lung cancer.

CDR3 region: CASSLDSQETQYF. CDR3 bases: TGTGCCAGCAGCTTAGATAGCCAAGAGACCCAGTACTTC. The rearrangement uses TRBV7-9 and TRBJ2-5; D ambiguous. The CDR3 loop spans 13 amino acids. Germline-derived CDR1 and CDR2 are SEHNR and FQNEAQ (reference sequence). The V gene lost 1 base and the J gene lost 1 base, with 4 bases spanning the gap.

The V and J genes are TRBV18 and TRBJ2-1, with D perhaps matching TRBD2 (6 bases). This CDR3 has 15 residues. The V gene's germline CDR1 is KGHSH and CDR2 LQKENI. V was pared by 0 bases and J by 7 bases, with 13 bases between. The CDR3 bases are TGTGCCAGCTCACCACCGGGGACTTCTCAAAATGAGCAGTTCTTC. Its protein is CASSPPGTSQNEQFF.

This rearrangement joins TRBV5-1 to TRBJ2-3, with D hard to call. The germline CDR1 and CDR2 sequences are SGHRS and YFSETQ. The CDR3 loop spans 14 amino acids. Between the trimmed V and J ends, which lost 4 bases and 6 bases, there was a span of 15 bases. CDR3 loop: CASSRNPVGDTQYF. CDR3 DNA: TGCGCCAGCAGCCGGAATCCTGTAGGCGATACGCAGTATTTT.

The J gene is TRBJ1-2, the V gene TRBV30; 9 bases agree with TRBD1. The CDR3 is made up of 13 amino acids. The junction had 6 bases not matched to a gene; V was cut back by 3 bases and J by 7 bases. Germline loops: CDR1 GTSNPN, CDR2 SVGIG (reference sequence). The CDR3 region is CAWRREGQGGYTF. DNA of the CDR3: TGTGCCTGGAGGCGAGAGGGACAGGGTGGCTACACCTTC.

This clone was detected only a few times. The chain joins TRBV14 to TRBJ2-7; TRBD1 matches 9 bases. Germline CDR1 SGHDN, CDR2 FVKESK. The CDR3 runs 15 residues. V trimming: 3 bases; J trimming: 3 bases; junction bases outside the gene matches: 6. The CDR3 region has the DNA TGTGCCAGCAGCCATTTACCGGGACAGGGCTACGAGCAGTACTTC. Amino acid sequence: CASSHLPGQGYEQYF.

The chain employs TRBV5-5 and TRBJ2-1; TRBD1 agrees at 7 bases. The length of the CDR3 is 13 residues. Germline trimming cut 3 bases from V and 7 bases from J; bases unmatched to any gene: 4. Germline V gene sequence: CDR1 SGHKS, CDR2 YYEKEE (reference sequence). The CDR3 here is CASSSGTVNEQFF. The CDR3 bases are TGTGCCAGCAGCTCCGGGACAGTTAATGAGCAGTTCTTC.

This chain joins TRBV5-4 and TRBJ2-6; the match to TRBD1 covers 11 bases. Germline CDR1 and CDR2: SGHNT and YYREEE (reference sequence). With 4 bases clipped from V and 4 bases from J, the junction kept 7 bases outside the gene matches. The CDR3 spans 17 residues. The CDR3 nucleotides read TGTGCCAGCAGCCGTAGGGACAGGGGGTCGGGGGCCAACGTCCTGACTTTC. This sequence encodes CASSRRDRGSGANVLTF.

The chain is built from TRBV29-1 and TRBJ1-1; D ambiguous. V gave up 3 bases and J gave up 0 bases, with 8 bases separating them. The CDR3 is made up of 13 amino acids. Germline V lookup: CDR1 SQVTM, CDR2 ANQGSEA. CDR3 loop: CSVENSLNTEAFF. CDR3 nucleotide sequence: TGCAGCGTTGAGAACAGCTTGAACACTGAAGCTTTCTTT.

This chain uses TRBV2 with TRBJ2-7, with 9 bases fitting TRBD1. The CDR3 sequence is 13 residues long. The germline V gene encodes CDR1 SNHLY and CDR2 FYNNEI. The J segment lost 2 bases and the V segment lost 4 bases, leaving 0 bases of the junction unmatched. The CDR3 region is CASSGDRAYEQYF. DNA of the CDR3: TGTGCCAGCAGTGGGGACAGGGCCTACGAGCAGTACTTC.

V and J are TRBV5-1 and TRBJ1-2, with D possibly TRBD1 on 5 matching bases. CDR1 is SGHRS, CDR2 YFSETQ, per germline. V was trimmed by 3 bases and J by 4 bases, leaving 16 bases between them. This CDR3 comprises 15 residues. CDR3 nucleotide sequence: TGCGCCAGCAGCTCGGAACCGGGACGGAGCTATGGCTACACCTTC. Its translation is CASSSEPGRSYGYTF.

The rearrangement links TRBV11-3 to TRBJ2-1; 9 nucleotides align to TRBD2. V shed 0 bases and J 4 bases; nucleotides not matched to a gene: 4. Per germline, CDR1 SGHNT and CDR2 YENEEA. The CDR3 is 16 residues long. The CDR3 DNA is TGTGCCAGCAGCTTAGACGGTCTAGCGGGATACAATGAGCAGTTCTTC. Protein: CASSLDGLAGYNEQFF.

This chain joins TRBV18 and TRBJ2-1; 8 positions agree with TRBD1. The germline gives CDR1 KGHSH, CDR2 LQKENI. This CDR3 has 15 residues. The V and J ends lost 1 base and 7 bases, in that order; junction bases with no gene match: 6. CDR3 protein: CASSPLGDRWNEQFF. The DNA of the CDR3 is TGTGCCAGCTCACCACTCGGGGACAGGTGGAATGAGCAGTTCTTC.

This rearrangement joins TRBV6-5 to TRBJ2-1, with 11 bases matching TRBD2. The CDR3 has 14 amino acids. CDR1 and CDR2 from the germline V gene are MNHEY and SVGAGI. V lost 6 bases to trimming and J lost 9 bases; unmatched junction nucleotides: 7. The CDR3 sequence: CASRRSGRAGEQFF. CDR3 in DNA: TGTGCCAGCAGACGTAGCGGGAGGGCAGGTGAGCAGTTCTTC.

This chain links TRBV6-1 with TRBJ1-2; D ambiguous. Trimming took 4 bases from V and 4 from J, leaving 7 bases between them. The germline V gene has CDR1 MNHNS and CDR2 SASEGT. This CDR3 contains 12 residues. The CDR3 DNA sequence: TGTGCCAGCAGTGTGAATGGCTATGGCTACACCTTC. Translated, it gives CASSVNGYGYTF.

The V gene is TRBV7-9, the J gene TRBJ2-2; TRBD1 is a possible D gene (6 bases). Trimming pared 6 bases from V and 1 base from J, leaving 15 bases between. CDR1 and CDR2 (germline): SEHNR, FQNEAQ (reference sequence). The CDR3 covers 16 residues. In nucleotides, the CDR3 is TGTGCCAGCAGGCCTACTGGACAGTGGAACACCGGGGAGCTGTTTTTT. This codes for CASRPTGQWNTGELFF.

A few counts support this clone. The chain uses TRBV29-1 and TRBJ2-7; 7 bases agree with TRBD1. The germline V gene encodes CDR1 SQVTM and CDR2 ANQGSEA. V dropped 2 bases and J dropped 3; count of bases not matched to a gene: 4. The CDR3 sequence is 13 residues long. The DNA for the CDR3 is TGCAGCGTTGAACTGCCAGGGGGCTACGAGCAGTACTTC. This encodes CSVELPGGYEQYF.

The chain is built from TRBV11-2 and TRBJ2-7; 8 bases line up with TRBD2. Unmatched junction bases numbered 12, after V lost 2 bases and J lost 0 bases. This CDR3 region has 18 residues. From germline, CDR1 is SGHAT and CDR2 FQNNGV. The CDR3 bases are TGTGCCAGCAGCTTATGGGGGGCGGGAGGATGGGACTCCTACGAGCAGTACTTC. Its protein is CASSLWGAGGWDSYEQYF.